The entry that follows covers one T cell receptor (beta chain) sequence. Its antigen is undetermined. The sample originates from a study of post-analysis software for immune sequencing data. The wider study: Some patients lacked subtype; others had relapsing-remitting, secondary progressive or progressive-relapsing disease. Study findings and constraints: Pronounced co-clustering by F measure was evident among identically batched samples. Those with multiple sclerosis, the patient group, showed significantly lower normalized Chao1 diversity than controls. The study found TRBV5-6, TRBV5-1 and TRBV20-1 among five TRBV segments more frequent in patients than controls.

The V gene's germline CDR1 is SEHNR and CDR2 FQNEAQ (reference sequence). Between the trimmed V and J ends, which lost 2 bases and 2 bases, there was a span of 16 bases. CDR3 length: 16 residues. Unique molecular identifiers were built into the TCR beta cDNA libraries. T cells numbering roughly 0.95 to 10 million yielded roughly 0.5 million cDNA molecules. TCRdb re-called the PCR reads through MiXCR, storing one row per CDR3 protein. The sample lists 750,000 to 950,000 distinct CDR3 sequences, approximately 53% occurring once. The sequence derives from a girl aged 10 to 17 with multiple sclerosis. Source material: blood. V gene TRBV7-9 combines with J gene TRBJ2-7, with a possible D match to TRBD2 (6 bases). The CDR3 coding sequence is TGTGCCAGCAGCTTATCCGGAGGTAGCGGCGCCTACGAGCAGTACTTC. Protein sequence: CASSLSGGSGAYEQYF.